This TCR beta chain was retrieved from a study of blood T cell repertoires in COVID-19. Across the whole study: The origin of the acute and convalescent COVID-19 samples was the United States, Italy and Spain.

Turning to this clone: Sequence at one end of the junction differs from germline and may be a read error.

The germline CDR1 and CDR2 sequences are MNHEY and SMNVEV (reference sequence). The CDR3 sequence is 13 residues long. Clones were sequenced by immunoSEQ multiplex PCR, and TCRdb holds only the in-frame ones, with some missing. The sample shows 150,000 to 200,000 clones, just over 90% of them seen only once. The clonotype comes from a woman aged 55-70 years with COVID-19, enrolled during active disease. The sequencing sample was made of peripheral blood. The V call is TRBV27, the J call TRBJ1-2; possible D gene TRBD1, 5 bases. CDR3 amino acids: CATSWGPSYGYTF. The CDR3, as DNA: TGTGCCACCAGTTGGGGCCCCAGCTATGGCTACACCTTC.